The sequence of this T cell receptor (beta chain) was determined in a study of CD8+CD57+ T cells in acquired aplastic anemia. According to the study, genomic DNA was the template for TCR beta VDJ and CDR3 profiling. TCRdb analysed the reads with MiXCR anew, one entry per CDR3 protein. The sample holds roughly 250,000 distinct CDR3 sequences, approximately 86% seen once. Flow cytometry had shown expanded CD8+CD57+ cells in the patients chosen for sequencing. No patient had been given any therapy when blood was sampled. Germline CDR1 reads SGHVS; CDR2 reads FNYEAQ. The CDR3 is 13 amino acids in total, end residues counted. This clonotype was observed at least ten times. This CDR3 fails to terminate in the conserved phenylalanine or tryptophan, so it likely reflects a read error. The DNA is left out, because the CDR3 cannot be placed on it with certainty; the CDR3 is given as TCRdb lists it.

The sequencing sample was made of sorted CD4+, CD8+, or CD8+CD57+ T cells (not recorded which) from PBMCs. This receptor was taken from a human donor with aplastic anemia. The chain employs TRBV7-6 and TRBJ2-1; the table's TRBD2 call for D was not verified on the DNA. The CDR3 sequence: CASTLGRVPSGAN.